This TCR beta chain was profiled in a study of shared clonotypes between healthy human individuals. General study points: Some clonotypes were shared by all four sorted-subset donors, while others were not shared. The non-shared ones had lower generation probabilities than the shared ones.

Replicate PCRs from sorted subsets contained approximately 200 ng DNA, which is some 29,000 T cell genomes. The table came from immunoSEQ multiplex PCR; TCRdb's copy has only in-frame clones and leaves some out. The repertoire holds about 870,000 clones, with 80% to 95% as singletons. A note on this clone: Its antigen is undetermined.

The CDR3 consists of 15 residues. Trimming took 3 bases from V and 5 from J, leaving 15 bases between them. From germline, CDR1 is LGHNA and CDR2 YSLEER. Only CD45RO-negative cells positively selected for CCR7 counted as naive CD8 cells, so terminally differentiated effector memory CD45RA+ cells were excluded. Material for sequencing was naive CD8+ T cells sorted from blood. The TCR originated in a man aged 25 to 45 in good health. The rearrangement links TRBV4-3 to TRBJ2-3, with D possibly matching TRBD1 (6 bases). The CDR3 is CASSHGSLTGDTQYF. The CDR3 DNA follows: TGCGCCAGCAGCCACGGATCTCTGACAGGAGATACGCAGTATTTT.